This T cell receptor beta chain was profiled in a study of molecular identifiers for immune sequencing clone quantification. TCRdb called the PCR reads again in MiXCR, with one record for every CDR3 protein. The sample consists of some 320,000 distinct CDR3 sequences, 24% of them appearing once. Naive CD8 T cell sorting was performed on the CD8+CD4-CCR7+CD45RA+ phenotype. A note on this clonotype: What it binds is not known.

V lost 5 bases and J lost 4; bases outside the gene matches: 9. This CDR3 has 15 amino acids. Germline-derived CDR1 and CDR2 are MNHNY and SVGAGI (reference sequence). General study findings and limits: Clones above 20 RNA copies contained over 97% of effector molecules and under 1% of naive molecules.

The TCR comes from a human donor in good health. Some libraries in this study had Jurkat cell RNA spiked in. Input material: naive CD8+ T cells from blood, with Jurkat cell RNA spiked in. The subset: FACS-sorted CD8+CD4-CCR7+CD45RA+ naive T cells. The chain combines TRBV6-6 with TRBJ2-7; the match to TRBD2 covers 9 bases. The CDR3 is CASSPHSGRPYEQYF. The DNA for the CDR3 is TGTGCCAGCAGTCCCCATAGCGGGAGACCTTACGAGCAGTACTTC.